This T cell receptor (beta chain) was sequenced for a study of PD-1 blockade in classical Hodgkin lymphoma. Regarding the study as a whole: The drivers behind the repertoire differences, possibly disease activity or prior therapy, remain undefined. Reports indicated that newly diagnosed patients had lower baseline TCR diversity than healthy donors did.

Produced via immunoSEQ multiplex PCR; TCRdb's table is partial and in-frame only. In the table there are approximately 35,000 clones, around nine tenths of which are singletons. Note on this clone: Its antigen is unknown.

There are 13 residues in the CDR3. Germline loops: CDR1 SQVTM, CDR2 ANQGSEA. Trimming cost V 6 bases and J 1 base, with 12 bases left between them. The time point: newly diagnosed, previously untreated cHL patient sample. Purification of CD4+ T cells from thawed PBMCs was achieved by magnetic negative selection. Comparison came from newly diagnosed, untreated classical Hodgkin lymphoma PBMCs. The clonotype comes from a human donor with classical Hodgkin lymphoma. Input material: CD4+ T cells from blood. This chain joins TRBV29-1 and TRBJ1-1; D is unclear. CDR3 DNA: TGCAGCGTATCCAAGTGGCAGAACACTGAAGCTTTCTTT. Translated, it gives CSVSKWQNTEAFF.